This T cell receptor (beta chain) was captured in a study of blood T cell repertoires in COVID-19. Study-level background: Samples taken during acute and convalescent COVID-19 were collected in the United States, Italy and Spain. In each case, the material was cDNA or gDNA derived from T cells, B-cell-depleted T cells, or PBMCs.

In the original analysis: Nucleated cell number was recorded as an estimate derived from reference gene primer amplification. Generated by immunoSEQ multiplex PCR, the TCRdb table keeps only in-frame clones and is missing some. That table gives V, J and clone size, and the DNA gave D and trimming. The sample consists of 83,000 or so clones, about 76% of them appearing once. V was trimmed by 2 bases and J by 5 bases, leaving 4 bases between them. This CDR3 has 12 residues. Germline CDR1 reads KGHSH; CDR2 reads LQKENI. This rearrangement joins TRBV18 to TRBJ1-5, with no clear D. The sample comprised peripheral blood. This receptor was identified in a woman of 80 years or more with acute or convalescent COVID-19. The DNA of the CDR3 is TGTGCCAGCTCACCAAGAGATCAGCCCCAGCATTTT. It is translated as CASSPRDQPQHF. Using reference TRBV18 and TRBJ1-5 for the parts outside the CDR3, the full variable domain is NAGVMQNPRHLVRRRGQEARLRCSPMKGHSHVYWYRQLPEEGLKFMVYLQKENIIDESGMPKERFSAEFPKEGPSILRIQQVVRGDSAAYFCASSPRDQPQHFGDGTRLSIL.